The 11 T cell receptor beta chains below come from one sample, sequenced in a study of blood T cell repertoires in COVID-19. Profiled with immunoSEQ multiplex PCR; TCRdb holds only in-frame clones, not every one. The sample lists more than 250,000 clones; about 90% were seen once. Material for sequencing was PBMCs or T cells enriched from blood (not recorded which). All receptors come from a woman in her twenties or thirties who had recovered from COVID-19.

The chain employs TRBV7-9 and TRBJ2-7; 7 bases agree with TRBD1. Germline CDR1 SEHNR, CDR2 FQNEAQ (reference sequence). The CDR3 totals 14 residues. V shed 5 bases and J 3 bases; nucleotides not matched to a gene: 7. The chain's CDR3 is CASSRQGAIYEQYF. The CDR3 DNA reads TGTGCCAGCAGCCGACAGGGTGCGATCTACGAGCAGTACTTC.

The chain is built from TRBV19 and TRBJ1-2; 8 bases agree with TRBD1. Germline lookup yields CDR1 LNHDA and CDR2 SQIVND (reference sequence). Unmatched junction bases numbered 6, after V lost 5 bases and J lost 4 bases. This CDR3 has 14 residues. The CDR3: CASSSGGRAYGYTF. The CDR3 coding sequence is TGTGCCAGTAGTTCAGGGGGCAGGGCCTATGGCTACACCTTC.

V gene TRBV6-5 combines with J gene TRBJ1-2; 9 bases are a match to TRBD1. Germline CDR1 reads MNHEY; CDR2 reads SVGAGI. Germline trimming cut 4 bases from V and 5 bases from J; bases unmatched to any gene: 8. The CDR3 totals 15 residues. The CDR3 nucleotides read TGTGCCAGCAGTTTGAGGGGGACAGGGCCGTATGGCTACACCTTC. Its protein is CASSLRGTGPYGYTF.

J is TRBJ1-1 and V is TRBV7-9; 11 positions agree with TRBD1. V was clipped by 6 bases and J by 3 bases; unmatched bases: 0. Germline-derived CDR1 and CDR2 are SEHNR and FQNEAQ (reference sequence). There are 13 residues in the CDR3. The CDR3 nucleotides read TGTGCCAGCAGGGGACAGGGGGACACTGAAGCTTTCTTT. Protein sequence: CASRGQGDTEAFF.

The chain employs TRBV27 and TRBJ1-1; D uncertain. The CDR3 totals 13 residues. Looked up from germline, CDR1 is MNHEY and CDR2 is SMNVEV (reference sequence). V lost 4 bases to trimming and J lost 0 bases, with 6 bases between them. The CDR3 here is CASSWEMNTEAFF. DNA of the CDR3: TGTGCCAGCAGTTGGGAGATGAACACTGAAGCTTTCTTT.

Remarks on this clone: Other DNA sequences within the sample encode an identical CDR3. The chain recombines TRBV12-3 or TRBV12-4 with TRBJ1-2, with 7 bases lining up with TRBD1. The CDR3 length is 13 residues. The V segment lost 5 bases and the J segment 4 bases; nucleotides outside the gene matches: 4. CDR3 region: CASSRDRVYGYTF. CDR3 bases: TGTGCCAGCAGTAGAGACAGGGTCTATGGCTACACCTTC.

This chain uses TRBV7-8 with TRBJ2-2; a weak D match, TRBD1 (5 bases). V lost 1 base, J lost 3 bases, and 12 bases lay in between. Germline CDR1 reads SGHVS; CDR2 reads FQNEAQ. The CDR3 runs 16 residues. The CDR3 sequence is CASSLGGRVDTGELFF. The CDR3, as DNA: TGTGCCAGCAGCTTAGGCGGCAGGGTTGACACCGGGGAGCTGTTTTTT.

Only a few counts were recorded for this clone. The rearrangement links TRBV6-5 to TRBJ1-6, with 9 bases aligning to TRBD1. Germline CDR1 and CDR2: MNHEY and SVGAGI. The CDR3 is 16 amino acids. V lost 2 bases to trimming and J lost 5 bases; unmatched junction nucleotides: 4. CDR3 sequence (DNA): TGTGCCAGCAGTTACCGGAGGACAGGGGATAATTCACCCCTCCACTTT. Encoded protein: CASSYRRTGDNSPLHF.

This chain uses TRBV19 with TRBJ2-3, with TRBD2 identical over 9 bases. The germline V gene encodes CDR1 LNHDA and CDR2 SQIVND (reference sequence). The CDR3 has 16 amino acids. The V gene end was trimmed by 3 bases and the J gene end by 4 bases; junction bases not matched to a gene: 8. Here the CDR3 reads CASSIPSGGSADTQYF. CDR3 DNA sequence: TGTGCCAGTAGTATTCCCAGCGGGGGGTCGGCAGATACGCAGTATTTT. Using reference TRBV19 and TRBJ2-3 for the parts outside the CDR3, the full variable domain is DGGITQSPKYLFRKEGQNVTLSCEQNLNHDAMYWYRQDPGQGLRLIYYSQIVNDFQKGDIAEGYSVSREKKESFPLTVTSAQKNPTAFYLCASSIPSGGSADTQYFGPGTRLTVL.

The chain couples TRBV5-4 to TRBJ1-2; D is unresolved. The CDR3 sequence is 13 residues long. Trimming cost V 2 bases and J 4 bases, with 9 bases left between them. The V gene's germline CDR1 is SGHNT and CDR2 YYREEE (reference sequence). Here the CDR3 reads CASSFRSAYGYTF. The CDR3 bases are TGTGCCAGCAGCTTCCGCAGTGCCTATGGCTACACCTTC.

This chain connects TRBV30 to TRBJ2-7; possibly TRBD1 for D (6 bases). In germline, CDR1 is GTSNPN, CDR2 SVGIG (reference sequence). The CDR3 consists of 14 residues. V lost 0 bases, J lost 6 bases, and 15 bases lay in between. As DNA, the CDR3 is TGTGCCTGGAGTGTAGGTACAGGGCAAGGCGAGCAGTACTTC. Its protein product is CAWSVGTGQGEQYF.